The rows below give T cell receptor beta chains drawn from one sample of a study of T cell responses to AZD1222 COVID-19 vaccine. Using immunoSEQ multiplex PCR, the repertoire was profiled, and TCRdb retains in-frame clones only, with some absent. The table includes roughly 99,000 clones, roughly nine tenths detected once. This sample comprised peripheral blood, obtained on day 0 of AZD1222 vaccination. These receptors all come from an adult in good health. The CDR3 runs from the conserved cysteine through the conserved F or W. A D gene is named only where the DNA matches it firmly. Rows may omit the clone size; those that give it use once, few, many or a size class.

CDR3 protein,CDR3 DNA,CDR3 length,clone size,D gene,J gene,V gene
CASSRQDLTEAFF,TGTGCCAGCAGTAGACAGGATCTAACTGAAGCTTTCTTT,13,-,-,TRBJ1-1,TRBV12-3/TRBV12-4
CASSDSSHGTYNEQFF,TGTGCCAGCAGTGACTCGAGTCACGGAACCTACAATGAGCAGTTCTTC,16,few,-,TRBJ2-1,TRBV6-4
CASSSQQGGAGPADTEAFF,TGTGCCAGCAGCTCGCAGCAGGGGGGCGCGGGCCCGGCGGACACTGAAGCTTTCTTT,19,-,TRBD1,TRBJ1-1,TRBV13
CASAQGSSYNSPLHF,TGTGCCAGCGCACAGGGAAGCTCCTATAATTCACCCCTCCACTTT,15,-,-,TRBJ1-6,TRBV19
CASSLGGATLAKNIQYF,TGTGCCAGCAGCTTGGGTGGGGCCACTCTAGCCAAAAACATTCAGTACTTC,17,-,-,TRBJ2-4,TRBV5-6
CASSLRLNQAQHF,TGTGCCAGCAGTTTGCGACTAAATCAGGCCCAGCATTTT,13,-,-,TRBJ1-5,TRBV12-3/TRBV12-4
CAWSVQGNSGNTIYF,TGTGCCTGGAGTGTACAGGGGAACTCTGGAAACACCATATATTTT,15,-,TRBD1,TRBJ1-3,TRBV30
CAWSVGTGRNQPQHF,TGTGCCTGGAGTGTGGGGACAGGGAGAAATCAGCCCCAGCATTTT,15,-,TRBD1,TRBJ1-5,TRBV30
CASSRRQGWGFTDTQYF,TGTGCCAGCAGCCGTAGACAGGGTTGGGGGTTCACAGATACGCAGTATTTT,17,-,TRBD1,TRBJ2-3,TRBV13
CASSLGSAFSGNTIYF,TGTGCCAGCAGCTTAGGGAGCGCGTTCTCTGGAAACACCATATATTTT,16,once,-,TRBJ1-3,TRBV7-2
CASSQAPEGGGENIQYF,TGTGCCAGCAGCCAAGCCCCGGAAGGCGGGGGAGAAAACATTCAGTACTTC,17,-,TRBD2,TRBJ2-4,TRBV4-2
CASSLGLPKNTEAFF,TGTGCCAGCAGCTTAGGCCTTCCAAAGAACACTGAAGCTTTCTTT,15,-,-,TRBJ1-1,TRBV7-9
CASRGDFSYEQYF,TGTGCCAGCAGGGGGGACTTCTCCTACGAGCAGTACTTC,13,-,-,TRBJ2-7,TRBV6-5
CASSSYTGNGYTF,TGTGCCAGCAGCTCCTACACAGGGAACGGCTACACCTTC,13,-,-,TRBJ1-2,TRBV27
CASLRQGQETQYF,TGTGCCAGCCTTCGACAGGGACAAGAGACCCAGTACTTC,13,-,TRBD1,TRBJ2-5,TRBV2
CASGQGSYGYTF,TGTGCCAGCGGGCAGGGGAGCTATGGCTACACCTTC,12,-,-,TRBJ1-2,TRBV3-1/TRBV3-2
CAISENMQGAPGEQYF,TGTGCCATCAGTGAGAATATGCAGGGGGCGCCGGGAGAGCAGTACTTC,16,-,TRBD1,TRBJ2-7,TRBV10-3
CASTPSGTGSLGTQYF,TGTGCCAGTACTCCCTCCGGGACAGGGTCATTGGGTACGCAGTATTTT,16,-,TRBD1,TRBJ2-3,TRBV19
CASSPRTGRKELFF,TGCGCCAGCAGCCCGAGGACAGGTAGGAAGGAACTGTTTTTT,14,-,TRBD1,TRBJ1-4,TRBV5-1
CASSHHGRDYEQYF,TGTGCCAGCAGCCACCATGGACGGGACTACGAGCAGTACTTC,14,-,-,TRBJ2-7,TRBV11-3
CASSQGEGTEAFF,TGTGCCAGCAGCCAAGGGGAGGGGACTGAAGCTTTCTTT,13,-,-,TRBJ1-1,TRBV4-2
CASRTSGTSVNEQFF,TGCGCCAGCAGAACCTCCGGGACTAGCGTAAATGAGCAGTTCTTC,15,-,TRBD2,TRBJ2-1,TRBV5-1
CASRPRWEGFEEQFF,TGTGCCAGCAGGCCTCGGTGGGAGGGCTTCGAGGAGCAGTTCTTC,15,-,TRBD2,TRBJ2-1,TRBV6-5
CASSLTLAGGSNEQFF,TGCGCCAGCAGCTTGACCCTAGCGGGGGGGAGCAATGAGCAGTTCTTC,16,-,TRBD2,TRBJ2-1,TRBV5-1
CASSQDGGVTEAFF,TGTGCCAGCAGCCAAGATGGGGGGGTCACTGAAGCTTTCTTT,14,-,-,TRBJ1-1,TRBV11-3